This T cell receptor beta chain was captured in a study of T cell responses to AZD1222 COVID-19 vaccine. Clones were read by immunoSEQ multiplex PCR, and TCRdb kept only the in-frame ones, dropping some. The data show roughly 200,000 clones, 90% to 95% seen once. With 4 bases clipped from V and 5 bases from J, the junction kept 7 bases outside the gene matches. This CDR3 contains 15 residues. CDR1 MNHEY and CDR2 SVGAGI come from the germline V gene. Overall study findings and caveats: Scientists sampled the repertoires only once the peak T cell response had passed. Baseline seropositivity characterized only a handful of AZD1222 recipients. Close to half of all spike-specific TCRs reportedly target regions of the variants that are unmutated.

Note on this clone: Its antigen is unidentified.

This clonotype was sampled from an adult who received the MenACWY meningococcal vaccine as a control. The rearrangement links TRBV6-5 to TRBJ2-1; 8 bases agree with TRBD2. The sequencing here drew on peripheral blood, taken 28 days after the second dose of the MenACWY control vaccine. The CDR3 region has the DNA TGTGCCAGCAGTTTTAGCGGGGCCTTTCACAATGAGCAGTTCTTC. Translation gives CASSFSGAFHNEQFF.